A selection of T cell receptor beta chains follows, all from one sample in a study of blood T cells in healthy people across ages. TCRdb ran MiXCR on the 5' RACE reads and lists one entry per CDR3 protein. The sample lists approximately 600,000 distinct CDR3 sequences, 45% to 65% seen once, with over 30% in the top ten. What was sequenced was blood. Receptor source: a man between 60 and 70 years old in good health. Both conserved end residues are part of each CDR3. A D gene is named only where the DNA matches it firmly. Not every row has a clone size; where given, it reads once, few, many or a size class.

CDR3 length	J gene	V gene	clone size	D gene	CDR3 protein	CDR3 DNA
14	TRBJ2-7	TRBV18	few	TRBD1	CASSGTGETYEQYF	TGTGCCAGCTCGGGGACAGGGGAGACCTACGAGCAGTACTTC
12	TRBJ2-7	TRBV20-1	.	.	CSARVGAYEQYF	TGCAGTGCTAGAGTCGGGGCCTACGAGCAGTACTTC
17	TRBJ2-1	TRBV11-2	.	TRBD2	CASSPRYSGALYNEQFF	TGTGCCAGCAGTCCCCGCTATAGCGGGGCCCTTTACAATGAGCAGTTCTTC
14	TRBJ2-1	TRBV10-3	.	.	CAIAAAGGYNEQFF	TGTGCCATCGCGGCGGCAGGGGGGTACAATGAGCAGTTCTTC
15	TRBJ2-7	TRBV9	.	TRBD1	CASSVGTGGTYEQYF	TGTGCCAGCAGCGTAGGGACAGGGGGTACCTACGAGCAGTACTTC
15	TRBJ2-3	TRBV6-6	.	TRBD1	CASKPGGQGTDTQYF	TGTGCCAGCAAGCCTGGGGGACAGGGGACAGATACGCAGTATTTT
16	TRBJ1-2	TRBV5-1	.	.	CASSTQGTRPRRGYTF	TGCGCCAGCAGCACTCAGGGTACCAGACCGAGGAGGGGCTACACCTTC
14	TRBJ1-1	TRBV7-9	once	.	CASSFGPENTEAFF	TGTGCCAGCAGCTTCGGGCCCGAGAACACTGAAGCTTTCTTT
16	TRBJ2-1	TRBV11-1	.	TRBD1	CASSLRGTGSDNEQFF	TGTGCCAGCAGCTTAAGAGGGACAGGGTCGGACAATGAGCAGTTCTTC
14	TRBJ2-7	TRBV7-6	.	.	CASSKSGLTYEQYF	TGTGCCAGCAGCAAATCCGGGCTCACCTACGAGCAGTACTTC
11	TRBJ2-1	TRBV6-5	few	.	CASTHGIEQFF	TGTGCCAGCACCCACGGAATCGAGCAGTTCTTC
13	TRBJ2-7	TRBV20-1	.	.	CSAMGLLPYEQYF	TGCAGTGCGATGGGACTTCTTCCCTACGAGCAGTACTTC
15	TRBJ2-5	TRBV5-1	few	TRBD2	CASSGGLAGMETQYF	TGCGCCAGCAGCGGGGGACTAGCTGGGATGGAGACCCAGTACTTC
15	TRBJ1-4	TRBV7-2	.	TRBD1	CASSLVRGPWEKLFF	TGTGCCAGCAGCTTAGTCAGGGGGCCGTGGGAAAAACTGTTTTTT
13	TRBJ2-7	TRBV6-2/TRBV6-3	.	TRBD1	CASRWDRGYEQYF	TGTGCCAGCAGATGGGACAGGGGCTACGAGCAGTACTTC
13	TRBJ2-3	TRBV6-2/TRBV6-3	once	.	CASGRRGTDTQYF	TGTGCCAGCGGCAGGCGGGGCACAGATACGCAGTATTTT
13	TRBJ2-1	TRBV29-1	.	.	CSVHGGIDNEQFF	TGCAGCGTGCATGGCGGAATAGACAATGAGCAGTTCTTC
15	TRBJ2-7	TRBV5-1	.	.	CASSLMEGPNYEQYF	TGCGCCAGCAGCTTGATGGAGGGACCCAACTACGAGCAGTACTTC
16	TRBJ2-7	TRBV9	.	TRBD2	CASSPQGSGGSYEQYF	TGTGCCAGCAGCCCTCAGGGTAGCGGGGGGTCCTACGAGCAGTACTTC
13	TRBJ2-3	TRBV6-6	.	.	CAARGLPADTQYF	TGTGCCGCGCGGGGCCTGCCCGCAGATACGCAGTATTTT
15	TRBJ1-1	TRBV6-2/TRBV6-3	.	TRBD1	CASSYAGQGNTEAFF	TGTGCCAGCAGTTACGCGGGACAGGGAAACACTGAAGCTTTCTTT
17	TRBJ1-4	TRBV2	.	TRBD1	CASTRQGGAGHNEKLFF	TGTGCCAGCACCCGACAGGGAGGGGCAGGGCATAATGAAAAACTGTTTTTT
16	TRBJ1-1	TRBV3-1	.	TRBD1	CASSLAGQGTNTEAFF	TGTGCCAGCAGTCTTGCGGGACAGGGGACGAACACTGAAGCTTTCTTT
16	TRBJ2-1	TRBV5-1	.	.	CASSLFAGGINNEQFF	TGCGCCAGCAGCTTGTTCGCCGGAGGGATTAACAATGAGCAGTTCTTC
15	TRBJ2-5	TRBV2	.	.	CASSDPDWSQETQYF	TGTGCCAGCAGTGACCCCGACTGGTCCCAAGAGACCCAGTACTTC
13	TRBJ2-5	TRBV29-1	few	.	CSVDGTIQETQYF	TGCAGCGTGGACGGGACAATACAAGAGACCCAGTACTTC
13	TRBJ2-3	TRBV12-3/TRBV12-4	.	.	CASSFKGADTQYF	TGTGCCAGCAGTTTTAAGGGGGCAGATACGCAGTATTTT
18	TRBJ2-5	TRBV2	.	.	CASSGTPLLSMYQETQYF	TGTGCCAGCAGTGGGACCCCTCTTTTAAGTATGTACCAAGAGACCCAGTACTTC
15	TRBJ2-3	TRBV4-2	once	TRBD2	CASSPGLSLPDTQYF	TGTGCCAGCAGCCCGGGACTATCCCTCCCAGATACGCAGTATTTT
18	TRBJ2-5	TRBV4-1	.	.	CASSHHRGSLPDQETQYF	TGCGCCAGCAGCCACCATCGAGGCTCACTTCCAGACCAAGAGACCCAGTACTTC
15	TRBJ1-5	TRBV4-1	few	TRBD1	CASSQTGGSNQPQHF	TGCGCCAGCAGCCAGACAGGGGGCAGCAATCAGCCCCAGCATTTT
17	TRBJ2-5	TRBV5-6	.	TRBD2	CASSKGPAGGLPETQYF	TGTGCCAGCAGCAAGGGACCAGCGGGGGGCCTTCCGGAGACCCAGTACTTC
15	TRBJ2-7	TRBV28	.	TRBD1	CASSSDREIDREQYF	TGTGCCAGCAGTTCAGACAGGGAAATCGATCGCGAGCAGTACTTC
16	TRBJ2-5	TRBV20-1	.	TRBD2	CSARDDSGGAAETQYF	TGCAGTGCTAGAGATGATAGCGGGGGGGCCGCAGAGACCCAGTACTTC
15	TRBJ1-6	TRBV5-1	.	TRBD1	CASSERTGSNSPLHF	TGCGCCAGCAGCGAAAGGACAGGAAGTAATTCACCCCTCCACTTT
14	TRBJ2-2	TRBV28	.	.	CASLPGQMTGELFF	TGTGCCAGCCTCCCGGGACAAATGACCGGGGAGCTGTTTTTT
15	TRBJ2-7	TRBV12-3/TRBV12-4	.	TRBD2	CASSRTSGGTYERYF	TGTGCCAGCAGTCGGACTAGCGGGGGCACCTACGAGCGGTACTTC
12	TRBJ2-5	TRBV29-1	many	TRBD1	CSARTGEETQYF	TGCAGCGCCCGGACAGGGGAAGAGACCCAGTACTTC
14	TRBJ1-2	TRBV11-2	once	.	CASSRSGGGGVYTF	TGTGCCAGCAGCCGATCTGGGGGCGGTGGGGTTTACACCTTC
14	TRBJ2-2	TRBV2	few	TRBD1	CASTGQGYTGELFF	TGTGCCAGCACGGGACAGGGTTACACCGGGGAGCTGTTTTTT
15	TRBJ2-1	TRBV12-3/TRBV12-4	.	TRBD2	CASSLISGGAGEQFF	TGTGCCAGCAGTTTGATTAGCGGGGGGGCTGGTGAGCAGTTCTTC
15	TRBJ2-5	TRBV5-1	few	TRBD2	CASSSTSGVQETQYF	TGCGCCAGCAGTTCGACTAGCGGGGTCCAAGAGACCCAGTACTTC